The sequence of this T cell receptor beta chain was determined in a study of beta chain features in type 1 diabetes. Overall study context: Patients shared similar age, gender and cell yields with healthy donors. About 110,000,000 sorted cells were examined across all samples.

Concerning this clone itself: No antigen is known for it.

Via the markers CD45RO/CCR7/CD25/CD127/CD95/CD27, stem cell-like memory, regulatory, central memory and naive CD4+ cells were sorted. Notes on the study in general: Type 1 diabetes patients had VDJ junctions that carried fewer insertions and more deletions.

V dropped 1 base and J dropped 8 bases, with 14 bases sitting between them. The CDR3 covers 15 residues. The germline CDR1 and CDR2 sequences are LGHNA and YSLEER. As every portion of the isolated RNA was reverse transcribed, the sequencing read expressed TCRB transcripts. TCRdb's table, derived via immunoSEQ multiplex PCR, lists solely in-frame clones and lacks some. The repertoire holds approximately 340,000 clones, with about 14% as singletons. Material: naive CD4+ T cells from blood. The sequence came from a woman aged 18-35 years in good health. V and J are TRBV4-3 and TRBJ2-2; maybe TRBD2 (5 bases). The CDR3 region is CASSQVGQGGGELFF. In nucleotides, the CDR3 is TGCGCCAGCAGCCAAGTCGGCCAAGGCGGGGGGGAGCTGTTTTTT.